This T cell receptor (beta chain) was profiled in a study of T cells in localized non-small cell lung cancer. This clone was seen a single time. What it recognizes is unknown. General study points: Median around 62 top-100 tumor clones were shared with paired adjacent lung.

Generated by immunoSEQ multiplex PCR, the TCRdb table keeps only in-frame clones and is missing some. The sample contains around 91,000 clones, roughly 87% of which appear only once. The sample in question was peripheral blood, obtained before any cancer treatment. The TCR comes from a man between 40 and 75 years old with stage I squamous cell lung carcinoma.

This CDR3 reads CASSSGRGQPQHF. The CDR3, as DNA: TGTGCCAGCAGCTCTGGTAGAGGCCAGCCCCAGCATTTT. The chain uses TRBV7-9 and TRBJ1-5; D uncertain. V was shortened by 4 bases and J by 7 bases, with 11 bases between the two germline ends. The CDR3 runs to 13 residues. Per germline, CDR1 SEHNR and CDR2 FQNEAQ (reference sequence).